Following are 6 T cell receptor beta chains from one sample sequenced in a study of shared clonotypes between healthy human individuals. Clones were sequenced by immunoSEQ multiplex PCR, and TCRdb holds only the in-frame ones, with some missing. The profile shows over a million clones, approximately 98.5% of them singletons. The sample comprised naive CD4+ T cells sorted from blood. Subset meaning: CD45RA+ positively selected. The receptors shown here come from a man aged 25-45 years in good health.

This chain connects TRBV2 to TRBJ2-2, with D possibly matching TRBD2 (5 bases). V lost 6 bases to trimming and J lost 7 bases, with 15 bases between them. The germline gives CDR1 SNHLY, CDR2 FYNNEI. The CDR3 is 14 residues long. DNA for the CDR3: TGTGCCAGCAGGGGCCTCGCGGGTGGCGGGGAGCTGTTTTTT. Protein product: CASRGLAGGGELFF.

The CDR3, as DNA: TGTGCCACCAGCCAGGAGCCACTAGCGGTGAGCTCCTACGAGCAGTACTTC. This gives the protein CATSQEPLAVSSYEQYF. This rearrangement joins TRBV15 to TRBJ2-7, with TRBD2 matching over 8 bases. The germline V gene encodes CDR1 LNHNV and CDR2 YYDKDF (reference sequence). The CDR3 is made up of 17 amino acids. V was pared by 5 bases and J by 0 bases, with 12 bases of the junction left unmatched.

With respect to this clone: Distinct nucleotide sequences in the sample also encode this CDR3. This chain joins TRBV29-1 and TRBJ1-2; 7 bases fit TRBD1. The V segment lost 1 base and the J segment 6 bases; nucleotides outside the gene matches: 5. The CDR3 covers 13 residues. Germline V gene sequence: CDR1 SQVTM, CDR2 ANQGSEA. The CDR3 DNA reads TGCAGCGTTGAAGGACAGGGCGGACATGGCTACACCTTC. Protein: CSVEGQGGHGYTF.

The chain carries TRBV10-3 and TRBJ2-5, with 10 bases aligning to TRBD2. The CDR3 has 14 amino acids. V dropped 2 bases and J dropped 6; count of bases not matched to a gene: 3. From germline, CDR1 is ENHRY and CDR2 SYGVKD. This CDR3 is CAISETSGTKTQYF. In DNA form, the CDR3 reads TGTGCCATCAGTGAGACTAGCGGGACGAAGACCCAGTACTTC.

The V call is TRBV5-6, the J call TRBJ2-3; TRBD2 might be the D (5 bases). The CDR3 extends over 13 amino acids. Germline V gene sequence: CDR1 SGHDT, CDR2 YYEEEE. Trimming removed 0 bases from V and 9 bases from J, with 11 bases in between. CDR3 sequence reads: CASSLALGETQYF. As DNA, the CDR3 is TGTGCCAGCAGCTTGGCCCTTGGGGAGACGCAGTATTTT.

The V and J genes are TRBV18 and TRBJ1-1, with 12 bases fitting TRBD1. The CDR3 consists of 17 residues. CDR1 is KGHSH, CDR2 LQKENI, per germline. Trimming at V came to 0 bases and at J to 1 base, leaving 3 bases not matched to a gene. Here the CDR3 DNA reads TGTGCCAGCTCACCACCGGGACAGGGGGCGGAGAACACTGAAGCTTTCTTT. Its translation is CASSPPGQGAENTEAFF.